One and the same sample provided the 21 T cell receptor beta chains below, sequenced in a study of T cell responses to AZD1222 COVID-19 vaccine. Assay: immunoSEQ multiplex PCR; the TCRdb copy retains only in-frame clones and omits some. The sample records roughly 77,000 clones, around 90% being singletons. The specimen comprised peripheral blood, sampled 28 days after the second AZD1222 dose. These receptors all come from an adult who received the AZD1222 COVID-19 vaccine.

V is TRBV2 and J is TRBJ2-1; D might be TRBD1 (6 bases). Germline CDR1 reads SNHLY; CDR2 reads FYNNEI. The germline V and J ends were trimmed by 9 bases and 9 bases, with 15 bases remaining between them. The CDR3 is 12 amino acids. The CDR3 nucleotides are TGTGCCAGTGGACAGTCCCAGGGTGAGCAGTTCTTC. Encoded protein: CASGQSQGEQFF.

The rearrangement links TRBV14 to TRBJ1-1; D is perhaps TRBD1 (6 bases). CDR3 length equals 14 residues. The germline CDR1 and CDR2 sequences are SGHDN and FVKESK. The V end was cut by 3 bases, the J end by 4 bases, with 12 bases between. In DNA form, the CDR3 reads TGTGCCAGCAGCCATCACAGGGTTTTCACTGAAGCTTTCTTT. Translation: CASSHHRVFTEAFF. Together with reference TRBV14 and TRBJ1-1, the CDR3 gives the full variable domain: EAGVTQFPSHSVIEKGQTVTLRCDPISGHDNLYWYRRVMGKEIKFLLHFVKESKQDESGMPNNRFLAERTGGTYSTLKVQPAELEDSGVYFCASSHHRVFTEAFFGQGTRLTVV.

The CDR3 region has the DNA TGTGCTAGTGGTTTGGTTTTAGGGGGGATCTACGAGCAGTACTTC. Its protein product is CASGLVLGGIYEQYF. The gene calls are TRBV12-5 and TRBJ2-7; D tentatively reads TRBD1 or TRBD2 (6 bases each). Germline V gene lookup returns CDR1 LGHNT and CDR2 FRNRAP. The ends were cut back, 0 bases at V and 3 bases at J, with 12 bases in the middle. This CDR3 comprises 15 residues. The variable domain in full, with the rest retrieved from reference TRBV12-5 and TRBJ2-7, is DARVTQTPRHKVTEMGQEVTMRCQPILGHNTVFWYRQTMMQGLELLAYFRNRAPLDDSGMPKDRFSAEMPDATLATLKIQPSEPRDSAVYFCASGLVLGGIYEQYFGPGTRLTVT.

CDR3 in amino acids: CASSRDTAPNTEAFF. The CDR3 DNA follows: TGTGCCAGCTCCCGGGACACCGCCCCGAACACTGAAGCTTTCTTT. The rearrangement joins TRBV6-5 to TRBJ1-1, with D possibly matching TRBD1 (6 bases). CDR3 size: 15 residues. Germline-derived CDR1 and CDR2 are MNHEY and SVGAGI. V lost 8 bases and J 1 base, leaving 17 bases between the germline ends.

A single count supports this clone. V usage is TRBV9 and J usage is TRBJ1-5; TRBD1 is a possible D gene (5 bases). Germline V gene data show CDR1 as SGDLS and CDR2 as YYNGEE. The CDR3 covers 16 residues. V was cut by 4 bases and J by 6 bases, with 20 bases left in between. The CDR3 coding sequence is TGTGCCAGCAGCTCACGAGATGGGGGGTATGGTCAGCCCCAGCATTTT. It specifies CASSSRDGGYGQPQHF.

This clone has just one count. This chain joins TRBV19 and TRBJ1-2; TRBD1 matches at 9 bases. The CDR3 length is 15 residues. The J segment lost 0 bases and the V segment lost 9 bases, leaving 8 bases of the junction unmatched. Germline V gene data show CDR1 as LNHDA and CDR2 as SQIVND (reference sequence). The CDR3 nucleotides are TGTGCCAGCCTGGGACAGGGACCCACTAACTATGGCTACACCTTC. This translates into CASLGQGPTNYGYTF.

The rearrangement links TRBV5-1 to TRBJ1-1; 9 nucleotides agree with TRBD1. CDR3 length equals 16 residues. Germline V gene data show CDR1 as SGHRS and CDR2 as YFSETQ. The V segment lost 3 bases and the J segment 4 bases; nucleotides outside the gene matches: 10. CDR3 sequence reads: CASSYATGTGPTEAFF. The CDR3 nucleotides are TGCGCCAGCAGCTACGCGACCGGGACAGGGCCCACTGAAGCTTTCTTT.

This clone has a handful of counts. The genes are TRBV30 and TRBJ2-2, with D possibly being TRBD2 (7 bases). Per germline, CDR1 GTSNPN and CDR2 SVGIG (reference sequence). V was pared by 4 bases and J by 3 bases, with 18 bases between. The CDR3 consists of 16 residues. The CDR3 DNA sequence: TGTGCCTGGAATCTACCGGGGGCGGGGGACACCGGGGAGCTGTTTTTT. Translation: CAWNLPGAGDTGELFF.

This clone was detected once. The chain links TRBV21-1 to TRBJ1-4; TRBD1 is the table's D call and was not checked against the DNA. TRBV21-1 has pseudogene status. The CDR3 is made up of 17 amino acids. The chain's CDR3 is CASSKDERQGGYEKLFF. Here the CDR3 DNA reads TGTGCCAGCAGCAAAGACGAACGACAGGGCGGCTACGAAAAACTGTTTTTT.

The chain employs TRBV5-1 and TRBJ1-2; 7 bases are shared with TRBD1. Germline CDR1 is SGHRS and CDR2 is YFSETQ. The CDR3 is 13 residues long. The J segment lost 7 bases and the V segment lost 4 bases, leaving 7 bases of the junction unmatched. The DNA of the CDR3 is TGCGCCAGCAGCAAAGACAGGGAGGGTGGCTACACCTTC. Amino acid sequence: CASSKDREGGYTF. Full variable domain (remainder filled in from reference TRBV5-1 and TRBJ1-2): KAGVTQTPRYLIKTRGQQVTLSCSPISGHRSVSWYQQTPGQGLQFLFEYFSETQRNKGNFPGRFSGRQFSNSRSEMNVSTLELGDSALYLCASSKDREGGYTFGSGTRLTVV.

The CDR3 DNA is TGTGCCAGCAGTTCAATCGGGACTAGCGGGAGGATGTTGGGGGAGCAGTACTTC. Its translation is CASSSIGTSGRMLGEQYF. The chain links TRBV28 to TRBJ2-7, with TRBD2 matching 15 bases. The V gene end was trimmed by 4 bases and the J gene end by 7 bases; junction bases not matched to a gene: 14. Germline V CDR1 and CDR2: MDHEN, SYDVKM. The CDR3 is 18 residues long.

The CDR3 DNA is TGTGCCAGCAGCATGGACAGAAATTATGGCTACACCTTC. Translated: CASSMDRNYGYTF. The J gene is TRBJ1-2, the V gene TRBV13; a weak D match, TRBD1 (6 bases). The CDR3 contains 13 residues. Trimming shortened V by 5 bases and J by 5 bases, and 12 bases separated the two germline ends. CDR1 PRHDT and CDR2 FYEKMQ come from the germline V gene (reference sequence). The variable domain in full, completed from reference TRBV13 and TRBJ1-2, reads AAGVIQSPRHLIKEKRETATLKCYPIPRHDTVYWYQQGPGQDPQFLISFYEKMQSDKGSIPDRFSAQQFSDYHSELNMSSLELGDSALYFCASSMDRNYGYTFGSGTRLTVV.

The chain carries TRBV24-1 and TRBJ2-1, with 11 bases lining up with TRBD2. The CDR3 has 15 amino acids. V was pared by 4 bases and J by 6 bases, with 4 bases of the junction left unmatched. Germline V gives CDR1 KGHDR, CDR2 SFDVKD. The CDR3 sequence is CATSETSGGFNEQFF. The CDR3 DNA reads TGTGCCACCAGTGAAACTAGCGGGGGTTTCAATGAGCAGTTCTTC.

This chain links TRBV12-3 or TRBV12-4 with TRBJ2-1; either TRBD1 or TRBD2 may fit D (5 bases each). The V end was cut by 7 bases, the J end by 15 bases, with 19 bases between. The CDR3 covers 12 residues. CDR3 region: CASTSGLGGGFF. CDR3 bases: TGTGCCAGCACCTCGGGGCTTGGAGGAGGGTTCTTC.

V usage is TRBV10-3 and J usage is TRBJ2-4; possibly TRBD2 for D (6 bases). This CDR3 spans 15 amino acids. Germline V CDR1 and CDR2: ENHRY, SYGVKD. V gave up 6 bases and J gave up 9 bases, with 21 bases separating them. CDR3 residues: CAISRRWGEASIQYF. The CDR3 DNA reads as TGTGCCATCAGCAGGCGGTGGGGGGAGGCTTCCATTCAGTACTTC.

This chain connects TRBV6-5 to TRBJ1-6; possible D gene TRBD1, 6 bases. Germline V gives CDR1 MNHEY, CDR2 SVGAGI. V dropped 6 bases and J dropped 6 bases, with 12 bases sitting between them. There are 14 residues in the CDR3. The CDR3 spells CASSRTGPNSPLHF. As DNA, the CDR3 is TGTGCCAGCAGCCGAACAGGGCCTAATTCACCCCTCCACTTT.

The chain employs TRBV24-1 and TRBJ2-5; TRBD1 matches 9 bases. Germline assignment: CDR1 KGHDR and CDR2 SFDVKD. With 7 bases clipped from V and 3 bases from J, the junction kept 2 bases outside the gene matches. This CDR3 has 13 amino acids. CDR3 nucleotide sequence: TGTGCCACCAGGAGGACAGGGGAAGAGACCCAGTACTTC. Translation gives CATRRTGEETQYF.

The rearrangement links TRBV15 to TRBJ1-1; 8 bases agree with TRBD1. This CDR3 is built from 13 residues. Germline CDR1 LNHNV, CDR2 YYDKDF (reference sequence). Trimming removed 4 bases from V and 6 bases from J; junction bases left unmatched: 4. CDR3 sequence reads: CATSIDRGAEAFF. CDR3 DNA sequence: TGTGCCACCAGCATAGACAGGGGCGCTGAAGCTTTCTTT.

The V and J genes are TRBV10-3 and TRBJ2-3; D possibly corresponds to TRBD2 (6 bases). Trimming removed 10 bases from V and 4 bases from J, with 9 bases in between. Germline CDR1 ENHRY, CDR2 SYGVKD. CDR3 length equals 11 residues. DNA of the CDR3: TGTGCCACTCAGCGGGCAGATACGCAGTATTTT. Encoded protein: CATQRADTQYF.

The chain is built from TRBV30 and TRBJ2-7; tentatively, D is TRBD2 (6 bases). The CDR3 covers 14 residues. V gave up 0 bases and J gave up 6 bases, with 15 bases separating them. Germline V gene data show CDR1 as GTSNPN and CDR2 as SVGIG (reference sequence). The CDR3 sequence is CAWSVSPGESEQYF. The CDR3 nucleotides read TGTGCCTGGAGTGTATCCCCGGGGGAATCCGAGCAGTACTTC.

The chain couples TRBV4-1 to TRBJ1-1; possibly TRBD1 for D (5 bases). Germline V lookup: CDR1 MGHRA, CDR2 YSYEKL. The CDR3 sequence is 15 residues long. The V and J ends lost 4 bases and 4 bases respectively, with 16 bases between them. The DNA for the CDR3 is TGCGCCAGCAGCCCCGTAGGACACGAGTCCACTGAAGCTTTCTTT. Translating it yields CASSPVGHESTEAFF.